Described below is a single T cell receptor beta chain sequence and its context. PCR used 60 Vbeta primers and 13 Jbeta primers. Generated by immunoSEQ multiplex PCR, the TCRdb table keeps only in-frame clones and is missing some. This sample has tens of thousands of clones, with roughly 80% found just once. This specimen comes from a study of cytomegalovirus exposure and HLA in healthy donors. CDR3 size: 17 residues. J lost 7 bases, V lost 5 bases, and 14 bases had no gene match. In germline, CDR1 is MNHEY, CDR2 SMNVEV (reference sequence). Sequenced sample: PBMCs. The source of this sequence is a young man in good health and CMV-seropositive. The rearrangement uses TRBV27 and TRBJ1-5; 10 positions agree with TRBD1. The CDR3 spells CASSTRKGQGQGQPQHF. DNA for the CDR3: TGTGCCAGCAGTACCCGTAAGGGACAGGGGCAAGGCCAGCCCCAGCATTTT.